Following are 15 T cell receptor beta chains from one sample sequenced in a study of tumor-infiltrating lymphocytes in primary liver carcinoma listed by TCRdb under 2017. Without any cell sorting, total RNA and DNA were extracted together from around 20-30 mg of bulk tissue using the AllPrep DNA/RNA mini kit. The sequencer listed for this sample is Illumina HiSeq 2500. A constant-region primer and ProtoScript II reverse transcriptase were used to reverse-transcribe TCRbeta-specific cDNA from around 480 ng total RNA. Three nested multiplex PCR rounds, following a slightly modified ARM-PCR procedure, were used to build the TCRbeta libraries. The first two PCR rounds used multiplex TRBV1-TRBV30 forward primers with a Cbeta reverse primer, each for approximately 11 cycles. TCRdb cleaned the public reads at Q25 with fastp, built clones with MiXCR and kept in-frame beta chains. Under each unique CDR3 protein, matching rows form one entry showing the most common genes and DNA. This sample lists about 74,000 distinct CDR3 sequences; almost 70% were detected once. Clones ranked in the top ten supply 25% to 35% of the sample.

The sequencing sample was made of liver tumor tissue from sampling region 4. Reading the label with the study, this specimen's cell subset or site is: tumor region T4, right-lateral pole. Every receptor here comes from a man between 40 and 49 years old with primary liver carcinoma and hepatitis B virus infection.

There are many counts of this clonotype. The chain carries TRBV7-8 and TRBJ2-2, with 11 bases identical to TRBD1. The CDR3 has 14 residues. The ends lost 5 bases at V and 8 bases at J; junction bases unmatched: 4. In germline, CDR1 is SGHVS, CDR2 FQNEAQ. CDR3 loop: CASSPGQGEGELFF. DNA for the CDR3: TGTGCCAGCAGCCCGGGACAGGGGGAAGGGGAGCTGTTTTTT.

Remarks on this clonotype: The junction differs from germline at one of its ends, possibly a read error. J is TRBJ2-2 and V is TRBV11-2; 10 bases are a match to TRBD2. This CDR3 spans 16 amino acids. Germline CDR1 and CDR2: SGHAT and FQNNGV. CDR3 amino acids: CASSLVALAGAGELLF. Here the CDR3 DNA reads TGTGCCAGCAGCTTAGTGGCGCTAGCGGGAGCCGGGGAGCTGCTATTT.

This clonotype was detected once. At one end the junction does not follow the germline gene, possibly because of a read error. The chain carries TRBV29-1 and TRBJ1-2; the D gene is possibly TRBD1 (6 bases). Germline-derived CDR1 and CDR2 are SQVTM and ANQGSEA. This CDR3 has 13 residues. This CDR3 reads CSVGTSGALGYAF. CDR3 sequence (DNA): TGCAGCGTGGGGACGTCGGGGGCACTTGGCTACGCATTC.

This clonotype was seen more than once but under ten times. The gene calls are TRBV6-1 and TRBJ2-5; no firm D call. The CDR3 is made up of 14 amino acids. V gave up 5 bases and J gave up 1 base, with 11 bases separating them. From germline, CDR1 is MNHNS and CDR2 SASEGT. The CDR3 nucleotides are TGTGCCAGCAGTTTAATTCCCCTCCAAGAGACCCAGTACTTC. The encoded protein is CASSLIPLQETQYF.

Note on this clonotype: An end of the junction differs from the germline gene, which may be a read error. This chain links TRBV29-1 with TRBJ2-1, with 10 bases that match TRBD2. Germline loops: CDR1 SQVTM, CDR2 ANQGSEA. CDR3 size: 16 residues. The CDR3 DNA follows: TGCAGCCAAGGACTAGCGGAGCGAAAATCCTACAATGAGCAGCTCTTC. It encodes CSQGLAERKSYNEQLF.

Note on this clonotype: Mismatch with germline at one junction end may stem from a read error. This chain uses TRBV29-1 with TRBJ2-3; possible D gene TRBD2, 6 bases. Germline V gene data show CDR1 as SQVTM and CDR2 as ANQGSEA. CDR3 size: 14 residues. CDR3 nucleotide sequence: TGCTGCGTAAGGAGTAGCGGACACACAGATACGCAGTATTTT. Translating gives CCVRSSGHTDTQYF.

The CDR3 loop is CAWGPVDKNTEAFF. The DNA for the CDR3 is TGTGCCTGGGGTCCCGTGGACAAGAACACTGAAGCTTTCTTT. The rearrangement uses TRBV30 and TRBJ1-1; D might be TRBD1 (5 bases). The V and J ends lost 5 bases and 1 base respectively, with 14 bases between them. Germline V gene data show CDR1 as GTSNPN and CDR2 as SVGIG (reference sequence). This CDR3 is built from 14 residues.

As concerns this clonotype: An end of the junction differs from the germline gene, which may be a read error. The chain carries TRBV11-2 and TRBJ1-3; weak D call: TRBD1 (5 bases). The CDR3 consists of 14 residues. In germline, CDR1 is SGHAT, CDR2 FQNNGV. CDR3 nucleotide sequence: TGCACCAGCAGCCCCTCAACAGGAGGAAACACCATATATTTT. Translation gives CTSSPSTGGNTIYF.

As concerns this clonotype: A much larger clonotype is one base distant, so this may be a read error. The final CDR3 position lacks the conserved phenylalanine or tryptophan, pointing to a likely read error. The V call is TRBV30, the J call TRBJ2-7; perhaps TRBD2 as D (6 bases). CDR3 length equals 18 residues. The V end was cut by 2 bases, the J end by 5 bases, with 28 bases between. Germline CDR1 is GTSNPN and CDR2 is SVGIG (reference sequence). The CDR3 spells CAWSTRGWSSSPSHEQYL. CDR3 nucleotides: TGTGCCTGGAGTACCCGGGGGTGGTCGAGTTCGCCGTCCCACGAGCAGTACCTC.

As regards this clonotype: The conserved phenylalanine or tryptophan normally closing the CDR3 is absent here, so this likely arose from a read error. The genes are TRBV11-2 and TRBJ2-4; D tentatively reads TRBD1 or TRBD2 (5 bases each). The CDR3 runs to 16 residues. The germline V gene has CDR1 SGHAT and CDR2 FQNNGV. The CDR3 bases are TGTGCCAGCAGCTTAGATTCGGGGCTATCCAAAAACACTCAGTACCTC. It translates to CASSLDSGLSKNTQYL.

To note about this clonotype: The junction departs from the called germline gene at one end, perhaps through a read error. This rearrangement joins TRBV12-3 or TRBV12-4 to TRBJ2-3; TRBD2 might be the D (5 bases). The CDR3 is 16 amino acids. This CDR3 is CASSSPGRASIDMQYF. The CDR3 region has the DNA TGTGCCAGCAGTTCTCCCGGACGCGCTAGCATAGATATGCAGTATTTT.

Concerning this clonotype: One end of the junction does not line up with germline, which may come from a read error. The rearrangement joins TRBV29-1 to TRBJ2-5; 7 bases line up with TRBD2. The germline gives CDR1 SQVTM, CDR2 ANQGSEA. The CDR3 has 13 amino acids. The CDR3 region has the DNA TGCGGCGTTGGTGGGAGGGCCCCTGAGACCCAATACTTC. This sequence encodes CGVGGRAPETQYF.

This clonotype was recorded many times. This chain links TRBV14 with TRBJ1-1; possibly TRBD1 for D (5 bases). The germline V and J ends were trimmed by 3 bases and 3 bases, with 17 bases remaining between them. Per germline, CDR1 SGHDN and CDR2 FVKESK. The CDR3 is made up of 16 amino acids. CDR3 amino acids: CASSHLVGVEDTEAFF. The CDR3, as DNA: TGTGCCAGCAGCCACCTCGTGGGGGTAGAGGACACTGAAGCTTTCTTT.

This clonotype has at least ten counts. The chain uses TRBV7-9 and TRBJ2-2; 8 bases agree with TRBD2. There are 16 residues in the CDR3. V lost 5 bases, J lost 3 bases, and 8 bases stayed unmatched. CDR1 and CDR2 (germline): SEHNR, FQNEAQ (reference sequence). The CDR3 coding sequence is TGTGCCAGCAGCCGCCAAGCGGGAGTGGACACCGGGGAGCTGTTTTTT. Translating it yields CASSRQAGVDTGELFF. The entire variable domain, with the rest obtained from reference TRBV7-9 and TRBJ2-2, is as follows: DTGVSQNPRHKITKRGQNVTFRCDPISEHNRLYWYRQTLGQGPEFLTYFQNEAQLEKSRLLSDRFSAERPKGSFSTLEIQRTEQGDSAMYLCASSRQAGVDTGELFFGEGSRLTVL.

This clonotype was counted at least ten times. CDR3 residues: CASSLFRTDLEQYF. CDR3 bases: TGTGCCAGCAGCTTATTTAGGACGGACCTCGAGCAGTACTTC. The rearrangement uses TRBV7-2 and TRBJ2-7; D gene uncertain. The V gene's germline CDR1 is SGHTA and CDR2 FQGNSA. This CDR3 spans 14 amino acids. The V end lost 2 bases, the J end lost 6 bases, and 14 bases lay between the germline ends.